Listed below are T cell receptor beta chains from one sample, sequenced in a study of blood T cells in healthy people across ages. TCRdb analysed the 5' RACE reads with MiXCR anew, one entry per CDR3 protein. This table has about a million distinct CDR3 sequences, roughly two fifths appearing once. The sample consisted of blood. These receptors all come from a young man in good health. The CDR3 runs from the conserved cysteine through the conserved F or W. A D gene is named only where the DNA matches it firmly. Clone size, where shown, is once, few, many, or a class for clones that have expanded.

d_call	j_call	v_call	clone_size	cdr3_aa	cdr3_nt
TRBD1	TRBJ1-5	TRBV20-1	.	CSARDGATGAVLNQPQHF	TGCAGTGCTAGGGACGGGGCGACAGGGGCCGTCCTAAATCAGCCCCAGCATTTT
TRBD2	TRBJ2-5	TRBV20-1	.	CSATPGGGTQYF	TGCAGTGCTACCCCGGGGGGAGGGACCCAGTACTTC
.	TRBJ2-1	TRBV4-3	once	CASSQDWQSSYNEQFF	TGCGCCAGCAGCCAAGATTGGCAAAGCTCCTACAATGAGCAGTTCTTC
.	TRBJ1-2	TRBV25-1	.	CASSDGGEEGGYTF	TGTGCCAGCAGCGACGGGGGAGAAGAAGGGGGCTACACCTTC
.	TRBJ1-1	TRBV4-2	.	CASSPGVRVTEAFF	TGTGCCAGCAGCCCGGGGGTGCGGGTCACTGAAGCTTTCTTT
.	TRBJ2-1	TRBV12-5	.	CASGLARQHDRIHEQFF	TGTGCTAGTGGCCTCGCCCGCCAGCATGACCGAATCCATGAGCAGTTCTTC
TRBD1	TRBJ1-5	TRBV6-6	few	CASSSGDRPQPQHF	TGTGCCAGCAGCTCGGGGGACAGGCCTCAGCCCCAGCATTTT
TRBD1	TRBJ2-7	TRBV4-2	few	CASSQVRQGSYEQYF	TGTGCCAGCAGCCAAGTCAGACAGGGCAGCTACGAGCAGTACTTC
TRBD1	TRBJ1-2	TRBV12-3/TRBV12-4	.	CASSLGTGTGVVGYGYTF	TGTGCCAGCAGTTTAGGTACCGGGACAGGGGTCGTTGGCTATGGCTACACCTTC
.	TRBJ2-7	TRBV28	once	CASRVATGEQYF	TGTGCCAGCAGGGTAGCGACGGGTGAGCAGTACTTC
TRBD2	TRBJ2-1	TRBV20-1	.	CSAETSGVAISYNEQFF	TGCAGTGCTGAGACTAGCGGTGTTGCGATTTCCTACAATGAGCAGTTCTTC
.	TRBJ1-4	TRBV25-1	.	CASSSTLARKGEKLFF	TGTGCCAGCAGCTCAACATTAGCTAGGAAGGGCGAAAAACTGTTTTTT
.	TRBJ2-2	TRBV15	.	CATSGGVNTGELFF	TGTGCCACCTCCGGCGGGGTAAACACCGGGGAGCTGTTTTTT
.	TRBJ1-1	TRBV6-5	.	CASSPSGGSTYTEAFF	TGTGCCAGCAGCCCTAGTGGGGGCTCCACCTACACTGAAGCTTTCTTT
TRBD1	TRBJ2-2	TRBV20-1	few	CSARLVGQGYTGELFF	TGCAGTGCTCGACTCGTTGGACAGGGGTACACCGGGGAGCTGTTTTTT
.	TRBJ2-1	TRBV19	few	CASSSGASNEQFF	TGTGCCAGTAGTTCCGGGGCTTCGAATGAGCAGTTCTTC
.	TRBJ1-4	TRBV7-2	.	CASSAPWATNEKLFF	TGTGCCAGCAGCGCGCCCTGGGCGACTAATGAAAAACTGTTTTTT
.	TRBJ2-1	TRBV2	few	CASSRDTVYNEQFF	TGTGCCAGCAGTCGGGATACGGTCTACAATGAGCAGTTCTTC
TRBD1	TRBJ1-4	TRBV10-3	once	CAIRDRDEKLFF	TGTGCCATCAGGGACAGGGACGAAAAACTGTTTTTT
.	TRBJ2-3	TRBV7-9	.	CASSLGVKGSDTQYF	TGTGCCAGCAGCTTAGGGGTCAAGGGATCAGATACGCAGTATTTT
.	TRBJ2-1	TRBV7-3	few	CASSLSRGAYNEQFF	TGTGCCAGCAGCTTATCCAGGGGAGCTTACAATGAGCAGTTCTTC
.	TRBJ1-1	TRBV18	.	CASSPGYGVNTEAFF	TGTGCCAGCTCACCAGGGTACGGGGTGAACACTGAAGCTTTCTTT
.	TRBJ2-7	TRBV5-1	.	CASSGGRAANEQYF	TGCGCCAGCAGCGGGGGACGGGCCGCCAATGAGCAGTACTTC
.	TRBJ1-1	TRBV7-3	.	CASSLKQGNTEAFF	TGTGCCAGCAGCTTAAAACAGGGGAACACTGAAGCTTTCTTT
.	TRBJ1-5	TRBV30	.	CAWSEGGGSQPQHF	TGTGCCTGGAGTGAGGGGGGGGGGAGTCAGCCCCAGCATTTT
TRBD2	TRBJ2-3	TRBV6-2/TRBV6-3	.	CASSPGLGADTQDF	TGTGCCAGCAGTCCGGGACTAGGGGCAGATACGCAGGATTTT
.	TRBJ2-3	TRBV20-1	few	CSARDGGNRDTQYF	TGCAGTGCTAGAGATGGCGGGAATAGGGATACGCAGTATTTT
.	TRBJ2-4	TRBV11-2	many	CASSPLNIQYF	TGTGCCAGCAGCCCTCTAAACATTCAGTACTTC
.	TRBJ2-7	TRBV19	.	CASSIGSGLSSYNEQYF	TGTGCCAGTAGTATAGGGTCAGGGCTCAGCTCCTACAATGAGCAGTACTTC
TRBD1	TRBJ1-2	TRBV5-1	.	CASSLDTGDYGYTF	TGCGCCAGCAGCTTGGATACAGGGGACTATGGCTACACCTTC
.	TRBJ2-5	TRBV10-3	.	CAISEGIGYQETQYF	TGTGCCATCAGTGAGGGAATAGGGTACCAAGAGACCCAGTACTTC
.	TRBJ1-5	TRBV9	many	CASSAGNQPQHF	TGTGCCAGCAGCGCAGGAAATCAGCCCCAGCATTTT
.	TRBJ2-7	TRBV6-6	few	CASTLDPYEQYF	TGTGCCAGCACTTTGGACCCCTACGAGCAGTACTTC
.	TRBJ2-4	TRBV12-3/TRBV12-4	few	CASRKGEYIQYF	TGTGCCAGCAGGAAAGGGGAATACATTCAGTACTTC
.	TRBJ1-3	TRBV14	.	CASSQVPGTGNTIYF	TGTGCCAGCAGCCAAGTCCCGGGAACTGGAAACACCATATATTTT
.	TRBJ1-1	TRBV4-2	.	CASSRDLLARMNTEAFF	TGTGCCAGCAGCCGAGATCTACTGGCCAGGATGAACACTGAAGCTTTCTTT